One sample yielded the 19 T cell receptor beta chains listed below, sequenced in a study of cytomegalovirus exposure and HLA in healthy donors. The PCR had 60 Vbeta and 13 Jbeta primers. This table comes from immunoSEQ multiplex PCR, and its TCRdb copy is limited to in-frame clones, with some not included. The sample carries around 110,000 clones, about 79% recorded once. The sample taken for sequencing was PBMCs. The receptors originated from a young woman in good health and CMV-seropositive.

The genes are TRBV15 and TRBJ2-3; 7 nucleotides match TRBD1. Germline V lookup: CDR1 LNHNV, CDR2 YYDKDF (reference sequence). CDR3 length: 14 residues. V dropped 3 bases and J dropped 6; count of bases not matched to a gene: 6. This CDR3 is CATSRRQGSDTQYF. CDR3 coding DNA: TGTGCCACCAGCAGGAGACAGGGATCCGATACGCAGTATTTT.

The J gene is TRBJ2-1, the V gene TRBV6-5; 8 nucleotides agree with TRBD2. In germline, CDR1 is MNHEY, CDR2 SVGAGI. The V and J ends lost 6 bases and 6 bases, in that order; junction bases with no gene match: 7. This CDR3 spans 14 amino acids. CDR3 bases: TGTGCCAGCAGCTCCCGGACTAGCCCCAATGAGCAGTTCTTC. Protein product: CASSSRTSPNEQFF.

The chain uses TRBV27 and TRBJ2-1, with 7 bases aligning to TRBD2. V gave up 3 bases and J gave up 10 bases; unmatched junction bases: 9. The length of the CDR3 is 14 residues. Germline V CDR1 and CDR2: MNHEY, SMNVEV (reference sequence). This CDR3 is CASSFAGLVKEQFF. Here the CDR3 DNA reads TGTGCCAGCAGTTTCGCAGGACTAGTAAAGGAGCAGTTCTTC.

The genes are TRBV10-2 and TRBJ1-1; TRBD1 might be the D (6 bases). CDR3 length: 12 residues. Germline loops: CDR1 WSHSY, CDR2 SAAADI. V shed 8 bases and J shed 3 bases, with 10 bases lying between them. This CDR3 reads CASAPGDTEAFF. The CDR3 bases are TGCGCCAGCGCCCCAGGGGACACTGAAGCTTTCTTT.

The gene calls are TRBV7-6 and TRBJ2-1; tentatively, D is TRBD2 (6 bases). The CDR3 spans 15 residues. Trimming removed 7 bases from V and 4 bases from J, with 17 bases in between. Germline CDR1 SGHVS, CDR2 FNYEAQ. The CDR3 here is CASTLVGEAYNEQFF. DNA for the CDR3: TGTGCCAGCACCCTCGTTGGGGAGGCATACAATGAGCAGTTCTTC. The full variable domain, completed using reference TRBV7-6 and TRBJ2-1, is GAGVSQSPRYKVTKRGQDVALRCDPISGHVSLYWYRQALGQGPEFLTYFNYEAQQDKSGLPNDRFSAERPEGSISTLTIQRTEQRDSAMYRCASTLVGEAYNEQFFGPGTRLTVL.

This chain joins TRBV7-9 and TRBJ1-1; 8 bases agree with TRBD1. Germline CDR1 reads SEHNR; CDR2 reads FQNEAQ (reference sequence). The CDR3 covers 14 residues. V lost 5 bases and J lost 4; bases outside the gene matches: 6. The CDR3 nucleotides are TGTGCCAGCAGCCTACAGGGGGGCAGCACTGAAGCTTTCTTT. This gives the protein CASSLQGGSTEAFF.

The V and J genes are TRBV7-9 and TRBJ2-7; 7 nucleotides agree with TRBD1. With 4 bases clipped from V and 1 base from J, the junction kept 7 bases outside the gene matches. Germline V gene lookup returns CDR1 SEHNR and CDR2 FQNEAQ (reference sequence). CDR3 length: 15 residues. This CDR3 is CASSSLRQGSYEQYF. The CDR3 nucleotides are TGTGCCAGCAGCTCACTGAGACAGGGATCCTACGAGCAGTACTTC.

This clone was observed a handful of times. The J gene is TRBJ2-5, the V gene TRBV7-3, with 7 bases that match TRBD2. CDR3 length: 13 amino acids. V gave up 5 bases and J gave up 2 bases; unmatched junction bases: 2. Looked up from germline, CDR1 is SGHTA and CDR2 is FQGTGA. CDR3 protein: CASSGGSQETQYF. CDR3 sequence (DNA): TGTGCCAGCAGCGGCGGGAGTCAAGAGACCCAGTACTTC.

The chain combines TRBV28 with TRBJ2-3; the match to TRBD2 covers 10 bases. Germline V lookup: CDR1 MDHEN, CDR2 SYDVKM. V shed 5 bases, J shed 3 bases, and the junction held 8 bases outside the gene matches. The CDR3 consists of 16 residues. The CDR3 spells CASSPTSGKVTDTQYF. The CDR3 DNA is TGTGCCAGCAGTCCAACTAGCGGGAAGGTGACAGATACGCAGTATTTT.

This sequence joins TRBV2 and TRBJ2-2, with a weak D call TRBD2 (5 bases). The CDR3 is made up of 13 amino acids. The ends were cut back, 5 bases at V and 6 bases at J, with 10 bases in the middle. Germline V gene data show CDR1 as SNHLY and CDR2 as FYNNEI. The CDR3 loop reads CASSWESAGELFF. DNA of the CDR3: TGTGCCAGCAGTTGGGAGTCGGCCGGGGAGCTGTTTTTT.

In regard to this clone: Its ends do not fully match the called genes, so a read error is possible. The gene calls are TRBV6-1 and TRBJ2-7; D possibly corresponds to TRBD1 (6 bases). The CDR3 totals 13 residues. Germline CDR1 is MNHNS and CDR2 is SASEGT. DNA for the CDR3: TGTGACAGCAGGGGCCGGACAACCTACGAGCAGTACTTC. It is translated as CDSRGRTTYEQYF.

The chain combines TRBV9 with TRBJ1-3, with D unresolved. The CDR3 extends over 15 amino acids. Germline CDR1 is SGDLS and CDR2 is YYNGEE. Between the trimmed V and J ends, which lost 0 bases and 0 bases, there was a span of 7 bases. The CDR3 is CASSVDQDSGNTIYF. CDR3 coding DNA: TGTGCCAGCAGCGTAGATCAGGACTCTGGAAACACCATATATTTT. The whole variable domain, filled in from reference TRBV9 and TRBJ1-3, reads DSGVTQTPKHLITATGQRVTLRCSPRSGDLSVYWYQQSLDQGLQFLIQYYNGEERAKGNILERFSAQQFPDLHSELNLSSLELGDSALYFCASSVDQDSGNTIYFGEGSWLTVV.

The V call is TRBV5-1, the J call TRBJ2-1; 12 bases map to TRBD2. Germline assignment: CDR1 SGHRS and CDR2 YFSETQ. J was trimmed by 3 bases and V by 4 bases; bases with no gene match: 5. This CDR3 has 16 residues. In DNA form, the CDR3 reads TGCGCCAGCAGCCCTATGACTAGCGGGAGCTACAATGAGCAGTTCTTC. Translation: CASSPMTSGSYNEQFF.

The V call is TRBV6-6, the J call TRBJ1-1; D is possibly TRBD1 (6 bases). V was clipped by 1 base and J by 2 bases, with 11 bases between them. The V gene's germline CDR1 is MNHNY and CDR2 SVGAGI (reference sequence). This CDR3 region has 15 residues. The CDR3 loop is CASSYFRGGNTEAFF. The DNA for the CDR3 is TGTGCCAGCAGTTACTTCCGAGGGGGTAACACTGAAGCTTTCTTT.

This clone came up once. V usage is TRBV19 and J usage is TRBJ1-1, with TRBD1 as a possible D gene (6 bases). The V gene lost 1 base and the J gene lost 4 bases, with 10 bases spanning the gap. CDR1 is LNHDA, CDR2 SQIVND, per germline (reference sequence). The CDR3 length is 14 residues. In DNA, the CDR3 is TGTGCCAGTAGTATAGGGGGAGGGGGCACTGAAGCTTTCTTT. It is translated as CASSIGGGGTEAFF.

The CDR3 loop is CASRGTGRNEQYF. DNA for the CDR3: TGTGCCAGCAGGGGGACAGGGAGGAACGAGCAGTACTTC. The V call is TRBV11-2, the J call TRBJ2-7; 9 bases are a match to TRBD1. In germline, CDR1 is SGHAT, CDR2 FQNNGV. After removal of 6 bases from V and 5 bases from J, the junction contained 5 bases not matched to a gene. The CDR3 is made up of 13 amino acids.

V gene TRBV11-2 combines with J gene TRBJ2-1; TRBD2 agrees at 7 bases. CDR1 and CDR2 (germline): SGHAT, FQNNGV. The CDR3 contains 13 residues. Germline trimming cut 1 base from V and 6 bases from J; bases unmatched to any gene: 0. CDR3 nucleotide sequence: TGTGCCAGCAGCTTAGGCGGGGGCAATGAGCAGTTCTTC. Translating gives CASSLGGGNEQFF.

The CDR3 region is CASISRDSGINEQFF. The DNA of the CDR3 is TGTGCCAGCATTAGTCGGGATAGCGGGATCAATGAGCAGTTCTTC. V gene TRBV7-8 combines with J gene TRBJ2-1; 8 bases agree with TRBD2. CDR3 length: 15 amino acids. The V segment lost 7 bases and the J segment 6 bases; nucleotides outside the gene matches: 11. Germline-derived CDR1 and CDR2 are SGHVS and FQNEAQ. The full variable domain, completed using reference TRBV7-8 and TRBJ2-1, is GAGVSQSPRYKVAKRGQDVALRCDPISGHVSLFWYQQALGQGPEFLTYFQNEAQLDKSGLPSDRFFAERPEGSVSTLKIQRTQQEDSAVYLCASISRDSGINEQFFGPGTRLTVL.

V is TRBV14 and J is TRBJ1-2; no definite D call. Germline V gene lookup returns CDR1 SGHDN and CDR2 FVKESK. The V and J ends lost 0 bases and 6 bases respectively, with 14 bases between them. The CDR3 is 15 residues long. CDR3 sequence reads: CASSQDRKVRDGYTF. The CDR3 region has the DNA TGTGCCAGCAGCCAAGATCGTAAGGTGAGGGATGGCTACACCTTC.